This T cell receptor (beta chain) was retrieved from a study of T cell changes during pregnancy in multiple sclerosis. The method was immunoSEQ multiplex PCR; TCRdb's version includes in-frame clones alone and lacks a portion of them. The data hold 35,000 to 45,000 clones, with around nine tenths observed a single time. This clone occurred once. This sample comprised CD8+ T cells from peripheral blood mononuclear cells, obtained before pregnancy. This clonotype was sampled from a female donor with multiple sclerosis, enrolled in a pregnancy study.

The CDR3 protein is CSVIPGQPTDTQYF. DNA of the CDR3: TGCAGCGTAATTCCGGGACAGCCCACAGATACGCAGTATTTT. This sequence joins TRBV29-1 and TRBJ2-3, with TRBD1 identical over 7 bases. From germline, CDR1 is SQVTM and CDR2 ANQGSEA. The V segment lost 6 bases and the J segment 2 bases; nucleotides outside the gene matches: 8. This CDR3 has 14 amino acids.